This T cell receptor (beta chain) was retrieved from a study of blood T cell repertoires in COVID-19. Here immunoSEQ multiplex PCR was the method, and the copy in TCRdb shows in-frame clones only, minus some. Among some 330,000 clones listed, roughly four fifths were seen once. Per germline, CDR1 SGHRS and CDR2 YFSETQ. Trimming cost V 3 bases and J 1 base, with 3 bases left between them. This CDR3 contains 12 residues. V is TRBV5-1 and J is TRBJ2-3, with unresolved D. The TCR was taken from a woman between 45 and 60 years old who had recovered from COVID-19. Material: PBMCs or T cells enriched from blood (not recorded which). The CDR3 DNA sequence: TGCGCCAGCAGCTCTGGCACAGATACGCAGTATTTT. Protein sequence: CASSSGTDTQYF.